Listed here are 8 T cell receptor beta chains from one sample, sequenced in a study of control samples from healthy donors and cancer patients. Profiled with immunoSEQ multiplex PCR; TCRdb holds only in-frame clones, not every one. This table holds over 100,000 clones, roughly 90% found once. Material for sequencing was blood. These receptors were collected from a woman between 50 and 59 years old in good health.

The V gene is TRBV4-1, the J gene TRBJ2-1; no firm D call. This CDR3 is built from 14 residues. V lost 7 bases and J lost 0, with 10 bases in between. The V gene's germline CDR1 is MGHRA and CDR2 YSYEKL. The CDR3 bases are TGCGCCAGCAATATGGGGAACTCCTACAATGAGCAGTTCTTC. Encoded protein: CASNMGNSYNEQFF.

The gene calls are TRBV11-1 and TRBJ2-5; D gene unclear. Germline CDR1 reads SGHAT; CDR2 reads FQDESV (reference sequence). The length of the CDR3 is 15 residues. Trimming shortened V by 2 bases and J by 0 bases, and 10 bases separated the two germline ends. This chain's CDR3 is CASSLTGSHQETQYF. CDR3 bases: TGTGCCAGCAGCTTAACTGGCAGTCACCAAGAGACCCAGTACTTC.

To note about this clone: The junction differs from germline at one of its ends, possibly a read error. Other DNA sequences within the sample encode an identical CDR3. The rearrangement uses TRBV15 and TRBJ2-2; tentative D call: TRBD2 (7 bases). CDR3 length: 13 residues. Germline V lookup: CDR1 LNHNV, CDR2 YYDKDF (reference sequence). The CDR3 region is CATSRADSGELFF. The CDR3, as DNA: TGTGCCACCAGCAGAGCGGACAGCGGGGAGTTGTTTTTT.

V gene TRBV19 combines with J gene TRBJ1-1; D possibly corresponds to TRBD1 (6 bases). The V and J ends lost 3 bases and 2 bases respectively, with 10 bases between them. Germline V lookup: CDR1 LNHDA, CDR2 SQIVND (reference sequence). CDR3 length equals 14 residues. The DNA of the CDR3 is TGTGCCAGTAGTATCGGGACACTTAACACTGAAGCTTTCTTT. Translation gives CASSIGTLNTEAFF.

The chain uses TRBV5-1 and TRBJ1-4; D is possibly TRBD1 (5 bases). From germline, CDR1 is SGHRS and CDR2 YFSETQ. Trimming cost V 4 bases and J 12 bases, with 19 bases left between them. This CDR3 is built from 14 residues. CDR3 protein: CASSALYGGEELFF. CDR3 sequence (DNA): TGCGCCAGCAGCGCCCTTTACGGGGGTGAGGAACTGTTTTTT.

This rearrangement joins TRBV10-1 to TRBJ2-7; 7 nucleotides align to TRBD2. Germline CDR1 is WNHNN and CDR2 is SYGVQD (reference sequence). J was trimmed by 5 bases and V by 3 bases; bases with no gene match: 7. This CDR3 is 14 amino acids long. CDR3 nucleotides: TGCGCCAGCAGTGAATTACGGGAGGCGCACGAGCAGTACTTC. It encodes CASSELREAHEQYF.

The rearrangement uses TRBV15 and TRBJ1-1; no firm D call. Trimming took off 0 bases at V and 6 bases at J, with 14 bases between the two ends. Germline V gene data show CDR1 as LNHNV and CDR2 as YYDKDF (reference sequence). The CDR3 is 15 amino acids. The CDR3 DNA follows: TGTGCCACCAGCAGAGACCCCAAATCAGGTCCTGAAGCTTTCTTT. Translating it yields CATSRDPKSGPEAFF. Using reference TRBV15 and TRBJ1-1 for the parts outside the CDR3, the full variable domain is DAMVIQNPRYQVTQFGKPVTLSCSQTLNHNVMYWYQQKSSQAPKLLFHYYDKDFNNEADTPDNFQSRRPNTSFCFLDIRSPGLGDTAMYLCATSRDPKSGPEAFFGQGTRLTVV.

The chain uses TRBV6-5 and TRBJ2-7; TRBD1 agrees at 8 bases. This CDR3 spans 14 amino acids. In germline, CDR1 is MNHEY, CDR2 SVGAGI. V lost 7 bases and J lost 3; bases outside the gene matches: 8. CDR3 loop: CASTQGANYYEQYF. The CDR3 bases are TGTGCCAGCACGCAGGGGGCGAATTACTACGAGCAGTACTTC.